The 9 T cell receptor beta chains below were found in one sample sequenced in a study of technical replicates of blood from a few donors. Assay: immunoSEQ multiplex PCR; the TCRdb copy retains only in-frame clones and omits some. The sample records some 85,000 clones, about 97% being singletons. The specimen sequenced was T cells isolated from PBMCs. The receptors were sampled from a human donor in good health.

The rearrangement joins TRBV9 to TRBJ2-1; 8 bases line up with TRBD2. V shed 8 bases, J shed 5 bases, and the junction held 6 bases outside the gene matches. Germline CDR1 and CDR2: SGDLS and YYNGEE. The CDR3 runs 13 residues. CDR3 region: CASRGGSNNEQFF. For the CDR3, the DNA is TGTGCCAGTCGGGGGGGTTCCAACAATGAGCAGTTCTTC.

J is TRBJ2-6 and V is TRBV6-6; 7 nucleotides align to TRBD1. Per the germline V gene, CDR1 is MNHNY and CDR2 is SVGAGI (reference sequence). Trimming took 5 bases from V and 4 from J; bases not matched to a gene: 8. This CDR3 has 16 residues. CDR3 region: CASSLDDRAGANVLTF. The CDR3, as DNA: TGTGCCAGCAGTCTCGACGACAGGGCCGGGGCCAACGTCCTGACTTTC.

The chain couples TRBV7-8 to TRBJ2-7, with TRBD2 matching 7 bases. This CDR3 contains 16 residues. V trimming: 5 bases; J trimming: 3 bases; junction bases outside the gene matches: 13. Germline CDR1 reads SGHVS; CDR2 reads FQNEAQ. CDR3 in amino acids: CASSVVGGSSYYEQYF. DNA for the CDR3: TGTGCCAGCAGCGTCGTCGGCGGGAGCAGCTACTACGAGCAGTACTTC.

V usage is TRBV11-2 and J usage is TRBJ2-7; D gene ambiguous. CDR3 length equals 13 residues. The V end lost 0 bases, the J end lost 4 bases, and 7 bases lay between the germline ends. Germline V lookup: CDR1 SGHAT, CDR2 FQNNGV. The CDR3 sequence is CASSLEIVYEQYF. The DNA for the CDR3 is TGTGCCAGCAGCTTAGAAATAGTATACGAGCAGTACTTC.

The V gene is TRBV10-3, the J gene TRBJ2-1, with TRBD2 matching over 13 bases. In germline, CDR1 is ENHRY, CDR2 SYGVKD. The CDR3 consists of 16 residues. V shed 3 bases, J shed 3 bases, and the junction held 2 bases outside the gene matches. The CDR3 sequence is CAISDRTSGSYNEQFF. The CDR3 DNA follows: TGTGCCATCAGTGATAGGACTAGCGGGAGCTACAATGAGCAGTTCTTC.

The rearrangement uses TRBV9 and TRBJ2-6; no definite D call. The CDR3 has 16 residues. The V and J ends lost 2 bases and 0 bases respectively, with 9 bases between them. Germline V CDR1 and CDR2: SGDLS, YYNGEE. CDR3 protein: CASSVSGYSGANVLTF. For the CDR3, the DNA is TGTGCCAGCAGCGTCTCGGGTTACTCTGGGGCCAACGTCCTGACTTTC.

The chain combines TRBV15 with TRBJ2-3; 9 bases are shared with TRBD2. This CDR3 comprises 16 residues. V gave up 1 base and J gave up 3 bases; unmatched junction bases: 5. Per germline, CDR1 LNHNV and CDR2 YYDKDF (reference sequence). The CDR3 bases are TGTGCCACCAGCAGAGTAGCGGGAGCGGGGACAGATACGCAGTATTTT. The encoded protein is CATSRVAGAGTDTQYF.

V gene TRBV6-5 combines with J gene TRBJ2-1; D remains unclear. This CDR3 has 15 residues. Germline CDR1 reads MNHEY; CDR2 reads SVGAGI. V was pared by 2 bases and J by 6 bases, with 14 bases between. This chain's CDR3 is CASSYARSVLNEQFF. The CDR3 DNA follows: TGTGCCAGCAGTTACGCGCGATCGGTTCTCAATGAGCAGTTCTTC.

CDR3 in DNA: TGTGCCAGCTCACTAGCGGGAGTTCACAATGAGCAGTTCTTC. It specifies CASSLAGVHNEQFF. The chain couples TRBV6-5 to TRBJ2-1; 11 bases fit TRBD2. The V gene's germline CDR1 is MNHEY and CDR2 SVGAGI. With V trimmed by 8 bases and J by 5 bases, 5 bases remained unmatched. The CDR3 sequence is 14 residues long.